These 18 T cell receptor beta chains originate from one sample sequenced in a study of blood T cell repertoires in COVID-19. Repertoires were generated with immunoSEQ multiplex PCR, while TCRdb's copy carries only in-frame clones and drops some. The table shows about 310,000 clones, with 70% to 90% occurring only once. Sequencing was carried out using PBMCs or T cells enriched from blood (not recorded which). Receptors originate from a young man who had recovered from COVID-19.

The rearrangement uses TRBV9 and TRBJ2-5; D perhaps matches TRBD1 (6 bases). With 4 bases removed from V and 5 bases from J, the gap between germline ends came to 18 bases. This CDR3 comprises 15 residues. Per germline, CDR1 SGDLS and CDR2 YYNGEE. CDR3 protein: CASSPQLGALETQYF. Here the CDR3 DNA reads TGTGCCAGCAGCCCTCAGCTGGGGGCGCTGGAGACCCAGTACTTC.

The V gene is TRBV5-1, the J gene TRBJ1-1; 8 bases align to TRBD1. V was pared by 5 bases and J by 3 bases, with 9 bases of the junction left unmatched. The CDR3 is 15 amino acids. Germline CDR1 reads SGHRS; CDR2 reads YFSETQ. The CDR3 nucleotides are TGCGCCAGCAGGACAGGGGACTTTGCGGACACTGAAGCTTTCTTT. It specifies CASRTGDFADTEAFF.

This chain connects TRBV5-1 to TRBJ1-5; D is perhaps TRBD1 (5 bases). Germline-derived CDR1 and CDR2 are SGHRS and YFSETQ. The CDR3 has 15 amino acids. The V end was cut by 3 bases, the J end by 7 bases, with 17 bases between. This CDR3 reads CASSWGPRPGQPQHF. CDR3 coding DNA: TGCGCCAGCAGCTGGGGCCCACGGCCAGGACAGCCCCAGCATTTT.

The rearrangement uses TRBV25-1 and TRBJ2-3; 8 bases map to TRBD2. V shed 7 bases, J shed 0 bases, and the junction held 6 bases outside the gene matches. Germline loops: CDR1 MGHDK, CDR2 SYGVNS. The CDR3 spans 15 residues. Here the CDR3 reads CASTPRGASTDTQYF. In DNA, the CDR3 is TGTGCCAGCACCCCGCGGGGGGCCAGCACAGATACGCAGTATTTT.

A few counts support this clone. V gene TRBV18 combines with J gene TRBJ1-1; no clear D. The CDR3 covers 14 residues. CDR1 is KGHSH, CDR2 LQKENI, per germline. V was cut by 6 bases and J by 1 base, with 12 bases left in between. The CDR3 DNA reads as TGTGCCAGCTCCCCCTTCGCGCAGAACACTGAAGCTTTCTTT. Protein product: CASSPFAQNTEAFF. Together with reference TRBV18 and TRBJ1-1, the CDR3 gives the full variable domain: NAGVMQNPRHLVRRRGQEARLRCSPMKGHSHVYWYRQLPEEGLKFMVYLQKENIIDESGMPKERFSAEFPKEGPSILRIQQVVRGDSAAYFCASSPFAQNTEAFFGQGTRLTVV.

This chain connects TRBV6-5 to TRBJ2-7; 8 positions match TRBD2. The CDR3 has 15 residues. V lost 6 bases, J lost 6 bases, and 13 bases stayed unmatched. Germline values: CDR1 MNHEY, CDR2 SVGAGI. CDR3 residues: CASSPGLGSLGEQYF. CDR3 nucleotide sequence: TGTGCCAGCAGCCCGGGACTAGGTTCTCTTGGCGAGCAGTACTTC.

The rearrangement uses TRBV4-2 and TRBJ1-4, with D unresolved. The CDR3 runs to 15 residues. The germline V gene encodes CDR1 LGHNA and CDR2 YNFKEQ. The V and J ends lost 5 bases and 5 bases respectively, with 15 bases between them. The CDR3, as DNA: TGTGCCAGCAGCAACCCAGGTGCTGGGAATGAAAAACTGTTTTTT. Translation gives CASSNPGAGNEKLFF.

The chain recombines TRBV15 with TRBJ1-4; D is uncertain. V was clipped by 1 base and J by 1 base, with 10 bases between them. The length of the CDR3 is 16 residues. CDR1 and CDR2 from the germline V gene are LNHNV and YYDKDF (reference sequence). Here the CDR3 DNA reads TGTGCCACCAGCAGAGTTTTGGTCGGAACTAATGAAAAACTGTTTTTT. Translated, it gives CATSRVLVGTNEKLFF.

The genes are TRBV18 and TRBJ1-1, with 9 positions matching TRBD1. The CDR3 sequence is 15 residues long. The trim removed 3 bases at V and 7 bases at J, leaving 9 bases unmatched. Germline CDR1 is KGHSH and CDR2 is LQKENI. The CDR3 region has the DNA TGTGCCAGCTCACCTAGACAGGGGGTATGGGTTGAAGCTTTCTTT. It encodes CASSPRQGVWVEAFF.

Concerning this clone: Other DNA sequences in this sample translate to the same CDR3. The chain couples TRBV7-3 to TRBJ1-1; a possible D gene is TRBD1 (5 bases). V shed 5 bases and J shed 1 base, with 11 bases lying between them. The germline gives CDR1 SGHTA, CDR2 FQGTGA. The CDR3 runs to 14 residues. In DNA, the CDR3 is TGTGCCAGCAGCCCCCTCGGGGGGAACACTGAAGCTTTCTTT. Amino acid sequence: CASSPLGGNTEAFF.

The gene calls are TRBV2 and TRBJ1-2, with TRBD1 as a possible D gene (6 bases). V was trimmed by 4 bases and J by 5 bases, leaving 11 bases between them. Germline values: CDR1 SNHLY, CDR2 FYNNEI. The CDR3 loop spans 13 amino acids. CDR3: CASSGGGLYGYTF. As DNA, the CDR3 is TGTGCCAGCAGTGGGGGGGGGCTGTATGGCTACACCTTC.

This clone was counted once. The chain uses TRBV9 and TRBJ1-4, with 8 bases fitting TRBD1. After removal of 4 bases from V and 4 bases from J, the junction contained 6 bases not matched to a gene. Germline V CDR1 and CDR2: SGDLS, YYNGEE. The CDR3 runs to 15 residues. DNA of the CDR3: TGTGCCAGCAGCCTAGGGACAGGAGTTAATGAAAAACTGTTTTTT. This translates into CASSLGTGVNEKLFF.

Only a few counts were recorded for this clone. This chain's CDR3 is CASSYVDRATGELFF. The CDR3 DNA reads as TGTGCCAGCAGTTACGTCGACAGGGCCACCGGGGAGCTGTTTTTT. This chain uses TRBV6-5 with TRBJ2-2; 7 nucleotides line up with TRBD1. Per germline, CDR1 MNHEY and CDR2 SVGAGI. The CDR3 runs 15 residues. V lost 2 bases, J lost 4 bases, and 4 bases stayed unmatched.

The chain combines TRBV4-2 with TRBJ1-1; D remains ambiguous. V was clipped by 0 bases and J by 4 bases, with 6 bases between them. The CDR3 sequence is 13 residues long. CDR1 and CDR2 from the germline V gene are LGHNA and YNFKEQ. Written as DNA, the CDR3 is TGTGCCAGCAGCCAAGACCTCCGCACTGAAGCTTTCTTT. The encoded protein is CASSQDLRTEAFF.

This clone was detected once. The chain employs TRBV7-2 and TRBJ2-1; perhaps TRBD2 as D (6 bases). Germline V lookup: CDR1 SGHTA, CDR2 FQGNSA. The CDR3 loop spans 15 amino acids. Between the trimmed V and J ends, which lost 5 bases and 0 bases, there was a span of 11 bases. The CDR3 DNA sequence: TGTGCCAGCAGCCCAGATAGCGGCTCCTACAATGAGCAGTTCTTC. Protein: CASSPDSGSYNEQFF.

The V call is TRBV9, the J call TRBJ1-1; no clear D gene. Per the germline V gene, CDR1 is SGDLS and CDR2 is YYNGEE. V dropped 4 bases and J dropped 5 bases, with 18 bases sitting between them. The CDR3 has 15 amino acids. For the CDR3, the DNA is TGTGCCAGCAGCCGACTGACCCAGGCGGGAACTGAAGCTTTCTTT. Translation: CASSRLTQAGTEAFF.

This chain's CDR3 is CASSVDTGGREKLFF. Here the CDR3 DNA reads TGTGCCAGCAGCGTAGATACAGGGGGGCGGGAAAAACTGTTTTTT. This sequence joins TRBV9 and TRBJ1-4; 8 nucleotides agree with TRBD1. The CDR3 runs 15 residues. The germline V gene encodes CDR1 SGDLS and CDR2 YYNGEE. J lost 8 bases, V lost 0 bases, and 6 bases had no gene match.

The chain is built from TRBV7-2 and TRBJ1-1; the D gene is possibly TRBD1 (5 bases). CDR1 SGHTA and CDR2 FQGNSA come from the germline V gene. With 1 base removed from V and 4 bases from J, the gap between germline ends came to 16 bases. CDR3 length: 16 amino acids. In DNA form, the CDR3 reads TGTGCCAGCAGCTTAGGATTCGCAGGGAGGGGCACTGAAGCTTTCTTT. It encodes CASSLGFAGRGTEAFF.